A single sample is the source of the 14 T cell receptor beta chains below, sequenced in a study of graft-versus-host responses after intestinal transplantation (dated by TCRdb to the early 2020s). Preparation of the library involved the immunoSEQ multiplex PCR assay. The immuneACCESS repertoire file appears here via TCRdb, limited to in-frame rearrangements. These files lack a portion of the clones; in checked studies, under half of the deficit traces to unresolved V genes, and the cause of the others is not known. This sample gives 14,000 or so clones in total; roughly a third of them show up just once. More than 5.5% of the sample comes from the top ten. The time point tag for this specimen amounts to: cells obtained before transplantation from donor or recipient. Specimen: alloreactive CD4+ T cells from a mixed lymphocyte reaction culture, collected before intestinal transplant. The meaning of the sample's cell subset or site label: CFSE-low proliferating T cells sorted from roughly six-day pre-transplant mixed lymphocyte reaction (GvH or HvG direction). Receptors were obtained from a human patient who received an intestinal transplant.

The chain is built from TRBV6-6 and TRBJ1-1; 8 nucleotides agree with TRBD1. The CDR3 runs 16 residues. Trimming at V came to 6 bases and at J to 7 bases, leaving 16 bases not matched to a gene. Germline CDR1 MNHNY, CDR2 SVGAGI (reference sequence). The CDR3 loop is CASSRSRQGKSSEAFF. The CDR3 bases are TGTGCCAGCAGCCGATCTAGACAGGGGAAGAGTAGTGAAGCTTTCTTT.

This clone was observed a handful of times. The chain employs TRBV6-5 and TRBJ2-7, with 11 bases identical to TRBD1. V shed 2 bases, J shed 3 bases, and the junction held 3 bases outside the gene matches. Germline-derived CDR1 and CDR2 are MNHEY and SVGAGI. CDR3 size: 15 residues. The CDR3 region has the DNA TGTGCCAGCAGTTACAGCGGGACAGGGGGCTACGAGCAGTACTTC. This gives the protein CASSYSGTGGYEQYF.

This clone was seen a handful of times. The gene calls are TRBV5-1 and TRBJ2-2; D call uncertain. Trimming stripped 0 bases from V and 2 bases from J, with 5 bases between. There are 14 residues in the CDR3. Germline assignment: CDR1 SGHRS and CDR2 YFSETQ. The chain's CDR3 is CASSLGPNTGELFF. In nucleotides, the CDR3 is TGCGCCAGCAGCTTGGGGCCTAACACCGGGGAGCTGTTTTTT.

The V and J genes are TRBV6-1 and TRBJ2-1; 11 bases agree with TRBD2. The length of the CDR3 is 15 residues. Germline CDR1 and CDR2: MNHNS and SASEGT. V lost 6 bases and J lost 4; bases outside the gene matches: 5. CDR3 nucleotide sequence: TGTGCCAGCAGCCACACTAGCGGGGGTTACAATGAGCAGTTCTTC. Translating gives CASSHTSGGYNEQFF.

This clone occurred a few times. The CDR3 sequence: CASSFGVTKNIQYF. The CDR3 region has the DNA TGTGCCAGCAGCTTTGGGGTAACCAAAAACATTCAGTACTTC. V and J are TRBV5-6 and TRBJ2-4, with D hard to call. The CDR3 runs to 14 residues. V was cut by 2 bases and J by 2 bases, with 8 bases left in between. Germline V lookup: CDR1 SGHDT, CDR2 YYEEEE. Based on the CDR3 plus reference TRBV5-6 and TRBJ2-4, the full variable domain is DAGVTQSPTHLIKTRGQQVTLRCSPKSGHDTVSWYQQALGQGPQFIFQYYEEEERQRGNFPDRFSGHQFPNYSSELNVNALLLGDSALYLCASSFGVTKNIQYFGAGTRLSVL.

This clone was seen only a few times. The genes are TRBV6-1 and TRBJ1-2, with TRBD1 as a possible D gene (6 bases). V dropped 3 bases and J dropped 8 bases, with 13 bases sitting between them. From germline, CDR1 is MNHNS and CDR2 SASEGT. The length of the CDR3 is 13 residues. CDR3 DNA: TGTGCCAGCAGTGACGCGCTAGGGGGGGGCTACACCTTC. Protein: CASSDALGGGYTF.

In this sample, this clone turned up a few times. V and J are TRBV30 and TRBJ1-3; D is unclear. V was pared by 1 base and J by 0 bases, with 10 bases between. This CDR3 has 15 residues. Looked up from germline, CDR1 is GTSNPN and CDR2 is SVGIG (reference sequence). The CDR3 sequence is CAWSAQVISGNTIYF. The CDR3 bases are TGTGCCTGGAGTGCTCAGGTGATCTCTGGAAACACCATATATTTT.

The chain has TRBV9 and TRBJ1-4, with 9 bases matching TRBD1. This CDR3 is built from 15 residues. With V trimmed by 3 bases and J by 7 bases, 7 bases remained unmatched. The germline CDR1 and CDR2 sequences are SGDLS and YYNGEE. The CDR3 DNA sequence: TGTGCCAGCAGCGCCACCGGGACAGGGACTGAAAAACTGTTTTTT. Protein: CASSATGTGTEKLFF.

This chain uses TRBV5-1 with TRBJ2-3; 7 bases agree with TRBD2. CDR1 SGHRS and CDR2 YFSETQ come from the germline V gene. Losses at the gene ends were 7 bases for V and 0 bases for J; bases not matched to a gene: 8. CDR3 length equals 15 residues. CDR3 region: CASGERDSSTDTQYF. As DNA, the CDR3 is TGCGCCAGCGGCGAGCGGGACTCTAGCACAGATACGCAGTATTTT.

A few counts support this clone. The CDR3 DNA is TGTGCCAGCTCAGTAACGAAGGACACTGAAGCTTTCTTT. Its translation: CASSVTKDTEAFF. The rearrangement uses TRBV19 and TRBJ1-1; D not certain. The CDR3 has 13 amino acids. Germline V lookup: CDR1 LNHDA, CDR2 SQIVND (reference sequence). Deletions cut 9 bases from V and 3 bases from J, with 14 bases between.

In its sample, this clone is medium-sized. The V call is TRBV19, the J call TRBJ1-2; a weak D match, TRBD1 (5 bases). From germline, CDR1 is LNHDA and CDR2 SQIVND (reference sequence). V dropped 9 bases and J dropped 2 bases, with 16 bases sitting between them. This CDR3 comprises 14 residues. The CDR3 DNA reads TGTGCCAGGGTTTGCAGGGCAGGGAACTATGGCTACACCTTC. Its translation: CARVCRAGNYGYTF. Full variable domain (outside the CDR3, taken from reference TRBV19 and TRBJ1-2): DGGITQSPKYLFRKEGQNVTLSCEQNLNHDAMYWYRQDPGQGLRLIYYSQIVNDFQKGDIAEGYSVSREKKESFPLTVTSAQKNPTAFYLCARVCRAGNYGYTFGSGTRLTVV.

The chain links TRBV28 to TRBJ1-4; D uncertain. CDR3 length: 14 residues. Trimming pared 0 bases from V and 2 bases from J, leaving 4 bases between. Germline values: CDR1 MDHEN, CDR2 SYDVKM. For the CDR3, the DNA is TGTGCCAGCAGTTTATGGCTGACTAATGAAAAACTGTTTTTT. It translates to CASSLWLTNEKLFF.

The chain recombines TRBV28 with TRBJ2-7; 7 bases line up with TRBD2. The junction had 10 bases not matched to a gene; V was cut back by 6 bases and J by 2 bases. Per germline, CDR1 MDHEN and CDR2 SYDVKM. The length of the CDR3 is 15 residues. CDR3 protein: CASRGSGHNPYEQYF. The CDR3 coding sequence is TGTGCCAGCAGGGGTAGCGGGCACAACCCCTACGAGCAGTACTTC. The full variable domain, in which reference TRBV28 and TRBJ2-7 provide the parts outside the CDR3, is DVKVTQSSRYLVKRTGEKVFLECVQDMDHENMFWYRQDPGLGLRLIYFSYDVKMKEKGDIPEGYSVSREKKERFSLILESASTNQTSMYLCASRGSGHNPYEQYFGPGTRLTVT.

The chain is built from TRBV18 and TRBJ1-1; no clear D. This CDR3 is 13 amino acids long. V lost 5 bases, J lost 0 bases, and 7 bases lay in between. Germline V gives CDR1 KGHSH, CDR2 LQKENI. CDR3 in amino acids: CASSSELNTEAFF. The CDR3 DNA follows: TGTGCCAGCTCATCGGAGTTGAACACTGAAGCTTTCTTT. Looking up the rest from reference TRBV18 and TRBJ1-1 gives the full variable domain: NAGVMQNPRHLVRRRGQEARLRCSPMKGHSHVYWYRQLPEEGLKFMVYLQKENIIDESGMPKERFSAEFPKEGPSILRIQQVVRGDSAAYFCASSSELNTEAFFGQGTRLTVV.